This T cell receptor (beta chain) was profiled in a study of blood T cell repertoires in COVID-19. Looking at the study overall: The United States, Italy and Spain were the sources of the acute and convalescent COVID-19 samples. PBMCs, B-cell-depleted T cells, or T cells provided the cDNA or gDNA that made up the material.

The repertoire was sequenced with immunoSEQ multiplex PCR; TCRdb's copy has only in-frame clones and lacks some. Here the sample spans 320,000 or so clones, around 85% being singletons. J lost 6 bases, V lost 2 bases, and 6 bases had no gene match. Germline V gene sequence: CDR1 SGHTA, CDR2 FQGNSA. CDR3 length equals 15 residues. Assignments of participants to cohorts depended upon their own reported clinical history. Exposed participants encountered a COVID-19 case during the 2 weeks preceding study entry. The chain joins TRBV7-2 to TRBJ1-4, with 7 positions matching TRBD1. Material for sequencing was PBMCs or T cells enriched from blood (not recorded which). The receptor was derived from a woman aged 30 to 39 who had been exposed to COVID-19. The DNA of the CDR3 is TGTGCCAGCAGCTTAACCCCCGGGACAGATGAAAAACTGTTTTTT. Translation gives CASSLTPGTDEKLFF.